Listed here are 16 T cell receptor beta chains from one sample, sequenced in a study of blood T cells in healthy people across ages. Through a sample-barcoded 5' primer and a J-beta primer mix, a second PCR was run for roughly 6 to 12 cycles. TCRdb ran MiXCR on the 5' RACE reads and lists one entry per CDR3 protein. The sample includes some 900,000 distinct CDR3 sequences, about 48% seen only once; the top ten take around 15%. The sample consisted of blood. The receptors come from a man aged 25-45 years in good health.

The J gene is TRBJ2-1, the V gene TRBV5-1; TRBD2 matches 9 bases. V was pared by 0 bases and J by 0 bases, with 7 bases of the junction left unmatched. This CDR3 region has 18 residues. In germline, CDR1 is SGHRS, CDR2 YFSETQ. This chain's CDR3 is CASSLVGGGAPSYNEQFF. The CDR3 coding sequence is TGCGCCAGCAGCTTGGTTGGCGGGGGGGCCCCCTCCTACAATGAGCAGTTCTTC.

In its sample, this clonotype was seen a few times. The CDR3 reads CASSLYRAVGPYEQYF. CDR3 coding DNA: TGTGCCAGCAGCTTATACAGGGCCGTCGGTCCCTACGAGCAGTACTTC. The gene calls are TRBV7-2 and TRBJ2-7, with D possibly matching TRBD1 (6 bases). This CDR3 comprises 16 residues. The germline V gene has CDR1 SGHTA and CDR2 FQGNSA. Trimming shortened V by 2 bases and J by 2 bases, and 16 bases separated the two germline ends. The full variable domain, rest sourced from reference TRBV7-2 and TRBJ2-7, is GAGVSQSPSNKVTEKGKDVELRCDPISGHTALYWYRQSLGQGLEFLIYFQGNSAPDKSGLPSDRFSAERTGGSVSTLTIQRTQQEDSAVYLCASSLYRAVGPYEQYFGPGTRLTVT.

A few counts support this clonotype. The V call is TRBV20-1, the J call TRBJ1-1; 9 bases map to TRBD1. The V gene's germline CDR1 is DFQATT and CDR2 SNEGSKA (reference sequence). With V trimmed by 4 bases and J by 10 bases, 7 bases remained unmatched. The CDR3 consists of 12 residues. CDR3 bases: TGCAGTGCTAAAAGACAGGGGGAGGTAGCTTTCTTT. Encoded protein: CSAKRQGEVAFF.

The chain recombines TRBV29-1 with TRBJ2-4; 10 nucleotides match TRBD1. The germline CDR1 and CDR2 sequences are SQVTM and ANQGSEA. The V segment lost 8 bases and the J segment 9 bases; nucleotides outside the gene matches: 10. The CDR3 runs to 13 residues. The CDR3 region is CSTGTGVNGIQYF. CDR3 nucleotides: TGCAGCACCGGGACAGGGGTGAACGGCATTCAGTACTTC.

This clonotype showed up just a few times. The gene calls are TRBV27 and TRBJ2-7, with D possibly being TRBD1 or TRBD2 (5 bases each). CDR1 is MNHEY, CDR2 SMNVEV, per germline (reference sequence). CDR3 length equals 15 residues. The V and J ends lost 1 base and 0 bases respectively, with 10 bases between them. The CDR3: CASSLYGGLSYEQYF. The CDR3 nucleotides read TGTGCCAGCAGTTTATATGGGGGTCTCTCCTACGAGCAGTACTTC.

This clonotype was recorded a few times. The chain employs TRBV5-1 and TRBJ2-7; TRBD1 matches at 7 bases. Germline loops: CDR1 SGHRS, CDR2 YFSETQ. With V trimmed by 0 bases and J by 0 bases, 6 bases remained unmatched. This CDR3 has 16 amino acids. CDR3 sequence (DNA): TGCGCCAGCAGCTTGGCCACAGGGGCCTACTCCTACGAGCAGTACTTC. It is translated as CASSLATGAYSYEQYF.

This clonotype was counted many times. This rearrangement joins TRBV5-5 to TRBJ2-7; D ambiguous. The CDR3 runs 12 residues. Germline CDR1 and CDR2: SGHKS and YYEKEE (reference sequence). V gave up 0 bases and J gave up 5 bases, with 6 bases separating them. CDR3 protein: CASSLEENEQYF. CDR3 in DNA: TGTGCCAGCAGCTTGGAAGAGAACGAGCAGTACTTC.

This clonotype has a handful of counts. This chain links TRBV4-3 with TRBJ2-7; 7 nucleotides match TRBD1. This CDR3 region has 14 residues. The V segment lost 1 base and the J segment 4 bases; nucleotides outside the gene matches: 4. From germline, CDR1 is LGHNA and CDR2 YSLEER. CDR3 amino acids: CASSQVRGRYEQYF. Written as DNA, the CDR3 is TGCGCCAGCAGCCAAGTTAGGGGGCGATACGAGCAGTACTTC.

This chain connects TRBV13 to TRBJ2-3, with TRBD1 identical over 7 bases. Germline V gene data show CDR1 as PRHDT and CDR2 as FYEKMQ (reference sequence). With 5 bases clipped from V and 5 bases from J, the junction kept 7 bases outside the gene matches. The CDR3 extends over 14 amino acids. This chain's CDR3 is CASSEGAGRDTQYF. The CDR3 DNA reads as TGTGCCAGCAGCGAGGGGGCCGGGCGAGATACGCAGTATTTT.

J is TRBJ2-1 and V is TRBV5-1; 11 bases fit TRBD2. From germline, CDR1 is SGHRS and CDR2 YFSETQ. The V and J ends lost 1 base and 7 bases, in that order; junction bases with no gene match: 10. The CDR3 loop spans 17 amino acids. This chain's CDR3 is CASSLWSSGGLWNEQFF. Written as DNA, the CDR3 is TGCGCCAGCAGCTTGTGGTCTAGCGGGGGGCTCTGGAATGAGCAGTTCTTC.

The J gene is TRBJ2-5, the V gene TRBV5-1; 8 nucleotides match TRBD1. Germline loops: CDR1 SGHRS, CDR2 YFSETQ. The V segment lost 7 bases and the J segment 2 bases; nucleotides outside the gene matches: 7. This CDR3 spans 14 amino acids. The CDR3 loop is CASGADRAQETQYF. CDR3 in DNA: TGCGCCAGCGGCGCGGACAGGGCTCAAGAGACCCAGTACTTC.

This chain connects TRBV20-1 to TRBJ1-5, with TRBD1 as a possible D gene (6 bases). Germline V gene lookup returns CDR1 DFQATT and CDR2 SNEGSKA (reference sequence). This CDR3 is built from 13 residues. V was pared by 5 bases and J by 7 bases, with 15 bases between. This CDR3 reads CSAALNQGQPQHF. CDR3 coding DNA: TGCAGTGCTGCCCTGAACCAGGGGCAGCCCCAGCATTTT.

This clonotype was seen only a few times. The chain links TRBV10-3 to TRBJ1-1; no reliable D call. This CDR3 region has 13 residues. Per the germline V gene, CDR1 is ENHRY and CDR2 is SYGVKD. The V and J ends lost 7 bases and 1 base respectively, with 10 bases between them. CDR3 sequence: CAITGEKNTEAFF. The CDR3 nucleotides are TGTGCCATCACTGGAGAAAAGAACACTGAAGCTTTCTTT.

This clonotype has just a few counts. CDR3: CSVAPGQGPDTQYF. The CDR3 DNA reads TGCAGCGTTGCACCGGGACAGGGCCCAGATACGCAGTATTTT. This sequence joins TRBV29-1 and TRBJ2-3, with 9 bases matching TRBD1. The CDR3 covers 14 residues. With V trimmed by 4 bases and J by 4 bases, 6 bases remained unmatched. Germline lookup yields CDR1 SQVTM and CDR2 ANQGSEA.

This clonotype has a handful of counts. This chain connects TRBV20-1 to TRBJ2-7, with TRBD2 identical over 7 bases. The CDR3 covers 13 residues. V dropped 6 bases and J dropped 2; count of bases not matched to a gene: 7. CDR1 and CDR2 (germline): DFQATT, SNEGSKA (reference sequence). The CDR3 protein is CSAPGLTTYEQYF. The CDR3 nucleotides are TGCAGTGCCCCGGGACTAACTACCTACGAGCAGTACTTC.

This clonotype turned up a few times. CDR3 DNA sequence: TGTGCCAGCAGCTGGTCAGGGGGTTCCTATGGCTACACCTTC. The encoded protein is CASSWSGGSYGYTF. The rearrangement links TRBV5-6 to TRBJ1-2, with 7 bases identical to TRBD1. The V gene's germline CDR1 is SGHDT and CDR2 YYEEEE. This CDR3 is 14 amino acids long. After removal of 3 bases from V and 4 bases from J, the junction contained 6 bases not matched to a gene.